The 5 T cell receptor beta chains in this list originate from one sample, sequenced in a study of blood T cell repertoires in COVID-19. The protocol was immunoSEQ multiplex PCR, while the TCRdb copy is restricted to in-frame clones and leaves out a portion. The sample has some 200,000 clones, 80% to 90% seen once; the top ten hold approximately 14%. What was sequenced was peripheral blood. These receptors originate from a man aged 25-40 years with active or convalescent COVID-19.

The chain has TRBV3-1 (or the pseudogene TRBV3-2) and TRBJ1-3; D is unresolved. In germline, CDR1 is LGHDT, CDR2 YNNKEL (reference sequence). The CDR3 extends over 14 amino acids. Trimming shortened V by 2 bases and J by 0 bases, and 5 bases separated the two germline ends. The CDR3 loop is CASSQMSSGNTIYF. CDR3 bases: TGTGCCAGCAGCCAAATGAGCTCTGGAAACACCATATATTTT.

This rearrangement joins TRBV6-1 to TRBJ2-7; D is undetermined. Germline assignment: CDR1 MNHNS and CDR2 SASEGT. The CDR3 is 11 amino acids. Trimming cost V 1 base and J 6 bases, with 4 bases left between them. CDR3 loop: CASSEGSEQYV. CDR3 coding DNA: TGTGCCAGCAGTGAAGGGAGCGAGCAGTACGTC.

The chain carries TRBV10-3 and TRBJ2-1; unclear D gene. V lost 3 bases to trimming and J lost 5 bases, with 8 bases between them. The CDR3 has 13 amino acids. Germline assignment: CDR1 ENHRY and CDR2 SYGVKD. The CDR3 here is CAISEESNNEQFF. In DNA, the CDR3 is TGTGCCATCAGTGAAGAATCTAACAATGAGCAGTTCTTC.

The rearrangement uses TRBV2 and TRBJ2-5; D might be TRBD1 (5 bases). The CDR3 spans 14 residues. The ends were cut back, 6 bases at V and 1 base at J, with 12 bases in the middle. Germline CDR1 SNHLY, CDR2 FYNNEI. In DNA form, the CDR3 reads TGTGCCAGCAGGTTCAGGGTGACCCAAGAGACCCAGTACTTC. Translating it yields CASRFRVTQETQYF.

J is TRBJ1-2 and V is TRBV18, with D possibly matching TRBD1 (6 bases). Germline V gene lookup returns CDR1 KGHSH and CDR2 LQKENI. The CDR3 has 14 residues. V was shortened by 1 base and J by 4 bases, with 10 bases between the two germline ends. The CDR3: CASSPQGRGYGYTF. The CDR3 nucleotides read TGTGCCAGCTCACCACAAGGCAGGGGCTATGGCTACACCTTC.